A single sample is the source of the 14 T cell receptor beta chains below, sequenced in a study of blood T cell repertoires in COVID-19. Data came from immunoSEQ multiplex PCR; TCRdb stores just in-frame clones and leaves some out. The sample records around 43,000 clones, over 80% being singletons. The specimen was peripheral blood. The receptor set was obtained from a woman aged 70-85 years with acute or convalescent COVID-19.

The rearrangement links TRBV25-1 to TRBJ2-2; D remains unclear. The V end was cut by 3 bases, the J end by 4 bases, with 12 bases between. The germline V gene encodes CDR1 MGHDK and CDR2 SYGVNS. The CDR3 is 15 amino acids. The CDR3 here is CASSDVFFGTGELFF. CDR3 sequence (DNA): TGTGCCAGCAGTGATGTCTTTTTCGGCACCGGGGAGCTGTTTTTT.

This clone has a single count. The chain carries TRBV30 and TRBJ1-4; TRBD1 matches at 7 bases. The junction had 6 bases not matched to a gene; V was cut back by 0 bases and J by 5 bases. The CDR3 sequence is 15 residues long. Germline CDR1 is GTSNPN and CDR2 is SVGIG (reference sequence). CDR3 protein: CAWSVRGQINEKLFF. The CDR3 DNA sequence: TGTGCCTGGAGTGTACGGGGACAGATAAATGAAAAACTGTTTTTT.

The chain has TRBV9 and TRBJ2-1; D unresolved. V lost 4 bases and J lost 5, with 22 bases in between. The CDR3 sequence is 17 residues long. Germline V lookup: CDR1 SGDLS, CDR2 YYNGEE. The CDR3 region is CASSPAVGPPQDNEQFF. CDR3 coding DNA: TGTGCCAGCAGCCCGGCGGTGGGTCCGCCTCAAGACAATGAGCAGTTCTTC.

The gene calls are TRBV9 and TRBJ2-3, with D perhaps TRBD2 (6 bases). The CDR3 covers 17 residues. V was pared by 0 bases and J by 1 base, with 15 bases between. CDR1 and CDR2 from the germline V gene are SGDLS and YYNGEE. The CDR3 spells CASSVATLASGTDTQYF. In DNA, the CDR3 is TGTGCCAGCAGCGTAGCTACATTGGCTAGCGGCACAGATACGCAGTATTTT.

This clone was counted once. The chain employs TRBV6-5 and TRBJ2-2, with D perhaps matching TRBD1 (5 bases). The CDR3 has 14 amino acids. CDR1 and CDR2 (germline): MNHEY, SVGAGI. Trimming cost V 6 bases and J 4 bases, with 12 bases left between them. The CDR3 coding sequence is TGTGCCAGCAGCCAGACAGCTATCACCGGGGAGCTGTTTTTT. This sequence encodes CASSQTAITGELFF.

The chain uses TRBV6-1 and TRBJ2-2; the match to TRBD2 covers 7 bases. Per germline, CDR1 MNHNS and CDR2 SASEGT. The CDR3 runs 16 residues. J lost 5 bases, V lost 3 bases, and 9 bases had no gene match. CDR3 nucleotide sequence: TGTGCCAGCAGTGACACAGCGGGGTTAGGAACCGGGGAGCTGTTTTTT. As protein: CASSDTAGLGTGELFF.

This sequence joins TRBV3-1 (or the pseudogene TRBV3-2) and TRBJ1-2, with D tentatively TRBD1 (6 bases). The CDR3 is 16 amino acids. Trimming removed 1 base from V and 4 bases from J, with 16 bases in between. CDR1 and CDR2 from the germline V gene are LGHDT and YNNKEL (reference sequence). The CDR3: CASSQAQGRRGYGYTF. CDR3 nucleotide sequence: TGTGCCAGCAGCCAAGCCCAGGGACGCAGGGGCTATGGCTACACCTTC.

The chain couples TRBV10-1 to TRBJ2-2; TRBD1 matches at 10 bases. Germline V gives CDR1 WNHNN, CDR2 SYGVQD (reference sequence). Trimming cost V 6 bases and J 8 bases; bases outside gene matches: 12. The CDR3 loop spans 16 amino acids. CDR3 loop: CASRGSGTGVEGELFF. CDR3 DNA: TGCGCCAGCAGAGGATCCGGGACAGGGGTGGAGGGGGAGCTGTTTTTT.

The table lists this clone with a count of one. The V and J genes are TRBV5-5 and TRBJ1-1, with 9 bases identical to TRBD1. Germline trimming cut 2 bases from V and 6 bases from J; bases unmatched to any gene: 5. Germline V gives CDR1 SGHKS, CDR2 YYEKEE (reference sequence). The CDR3 runs to 14 residues. Here the CDR3 reads CASSLQGANPEAFF. The DNA of the CDR3 is TGTGCCAGCAGCTTACAGGGGGCTAACCCTGAAGCTTTCTTT.

A note on this clone: The same CDR3 also results from other DNA sequences found in this sample. The rearrangement uses TRBV7-3 and TRBJ2-1; 7 nucleotides align to TRBD2. J gave up 0 bases and V 0 bases, and 2 bases lay outside the gene matches. Germline CDR1 reads SGHTA; CDR2 reads FQGTGA. The CDR3 is 16 residues long. CDR3 in amino acids: CASSLTPSGSYNEQFF. CDR3 nucleotides: TGTGCCAGCAGCTTAACGCCTAGCGGCTCCTACAATGAGCAGTTCTTC.

Remarks on this clone: The junction differs from germline at one of its ends, possibly a read error. V usage is TRBV18 and J usage is TRBJ2-3, with 7 bases identical to TRBD1. Germline V CDR1 and CDR2: KGHSH, LQKENI. This CDR3 spans 13 amino acids. The CDR3 region is CASSQGSTDTQYF. As DNA, the CDR3 is TGTGCCAGTTCACAGGGGAGCACAGATACGCAGTATTTT.

This rearrangement joins TRBV28 to TRBJ2-5; 7 nucleotides agree with TRBD1. Losses at the gene ends were 4 bases for V and 0 bases for J; bases not matched to a gene: 5. Germline V lookup: CDR1 MDHEN, CDR2 SYDVKM. The CDR3 has 15 residues. The CDR3 nucleotides are TGTGCCAGCAGTTCCGACAGGGAATACCAAGAGACCCAGTACTTC. Its translation: CASSSDREYQETQYF.

The chain combines TRBV6-2 or TRBV6-3 with TRBJ2-2; the D is unclear. This CDR3 has 16 amino acids. From germline, CDR1 is MNHEY and CDR2 SVGEGT. V was trimmed by 3 bases and J by 0 bases, leaving 11 bases between them. DNA for the CDR3: TGTGCCAGCAGTTATACCAGACAAGCGAACACCGGGGAGCTGTTTTTT. Protein sequence: CASSYTRQANTGELFF.

This chain connects TRBV11-2 to TRBJ2-1; 7 bases fit TRBD2. This CDR3 is built from 15 residues. The V gene end was trimmed by 1 base and the J gene end by 10 bases; junction bases not matched to a gene: 10. Germline V gene sequence: CDR1 SGHAT, CDR2 FQNNGV. The CDR3: CASSLGQGGAREQFF. Here the CDR3 DNA reads TGTGCCAGCAGCTTAGGCCAGGGAGGGGCAAGGGAGCAGTTCTTC.